This passage covers 25 T cell receptor beta chains from one sample sequenced in a study of shared clonotypes between healthy human individuals. Naive CD8 cells comprised CD45RO-negative, CCR7-positively selected cells, excluding terminally differentiated effector memory CD45RA+ cells. Sequencing used immunoSEQ multiplex PCR; TCRdb keeps in-frame clones, though not all of them. The sample records some 1,900,000 clones, 85% to 95% being singletons. The sequenced sample was naive CD8+ T cells sorted from blood. The receptor set was obtained from a man aged 18 to 29 in good health.

CDR3 in amino acids: CASAPSPYEQYF. In DNA, the CDR3 is TGTGCCAGTGCCCCTAGCCCCTACGAGCAGTACTTC. This chain links TRBV19 with TRBJ2-7; D might be TRBD2 (5 bases). CDR1 and CDR2 (germline): LNHDA, SQIVND (reference sequence). Trimming removed 8 bases from V and 2 bases from J, with 10 bases in between. The CDR3 is 12 amino acids.

This sequence joins TRBV6-5 and TRBJ2-4; tentative D call: TRBD1 (6 bases). Trimming took off 3 bases at V and 0 bases at J, with 9 bases between the two ends. The CDR3 extends over 15 amino acids. Germline V gene data show CDR1 as MNHEY and CDR2 as SVGAGI. The CDR3 nucleotides are TGTGCCAGCAGTTATACACAGGGAGCCAAAAACATTCAGTACTTC. It codes for CASSYTQGAKNIQYF.

The V call is TRBV11-2, the J call TRBJ2-7, with TRBD1 matching over 10 bases. J gave up 7 bases and V 5 bases, and 11 bases lay outside the gene matches. From germline, CDR1 is SGHAT and CDR2 FQNNGV. This CDR3 region has 15 residues. This CDR3 is CASSHPGQGLWEQYF. DNA of the CDR3: TGTGCCAGCAGCCATCCGGGACAGGGGCTGTGGGAGCAGTACTTC.

The rearrangement links TRBV9 to TRBJ2-2, with 7 bases aligning to TRBD1. Trimming removed 4 bases from V and 0 bases from J; junction bases left unmatched: 12. Germline V gene data show CDR1 as SGDLS and CDR2 as YYNGEE. This CDR3 spans 18 amino acids. As DNA, the CDR3 is TGTGCCAGCAGCTCAAAGTTTGGACAGGACGCGAACACCGGGGAGCTGTTTTTT. Translation gives CASSSKFGQDANTGELFF. Filled out from reference TRBV9 and TRBJ2-2, the complete variable domain reads DSGVTQTPKHLITATGQRVTLRCSPRSGDLSVYWYQQSLDQGLQFLIQYYNGEERAKGNILERFSAQQFPDLHSELNLSSLELGDSALYFCASSSKFGQDANTGELFFGEGSRLTVL.

This rearrangement joins TRBV19 to TRBJ2-3; D remains unclear. Germline CDR1 reads LNHDA; CDR2 reads SQIVND (reference sequence). The CDR3 spans 14 residues. The V end was cut by 5 bases, the J end by 1 base, with 10 bases between. This CDR3 is CASSYTLGTDTQYF. CDR3 coding DNA: TGTGCCAGTAGTTACACTCTGGGCACAGATACGCAGTATTTT.

This chain uses TRBV28 with TRBJ2-5, with 11 bases aligning to TRBD2. Germline assignment: CDR1 MDHEN and CDR2 SYDVKM. With V trimmed by 6 bases and J by 5 bases, 14 bases remained unmatched. The CDR3 covers 17 residues. CDR3 protein: CASSLGGTSGPSETQYF. The DNA of the CDR3 is TGTGCCAGCAGCCTAGGGGGGACTAGCGGACCGTCGGAGACCCAGTACTTC.

The rearrangement uses TRBV7-6 and TRBJ1-3; perhaps TRBD1 as D (6 bases). The CDR3 sequence is 14 residues long. Trimming took off 1 base at V and 8 bases at J, with 12 bases between the two ends. Germline lookup yields CDR1 SGHVS and CDR2 FNYEAQ. CDR3 residues: CASSLVFEGDTIYF. CDR3 bases: TGTGCCAGCAGCTTAGTCTTTGAGGGGGACACCATATATTTT.

The rearrangement uses TRBV7-9 and TRBJ1-4, with a tentative D call TRBD1 (5 bases). Per the germline V gene, CDR1 is SEHNR and CDR2 is FQNEAQ (reference sequence). CDR3 length: 16 amino acids. Trimming left V 5 bases short and J 0 bases short, with 13 bases between. This CDR3 reads CASSNRQPATNEKLFF. Written as DNA, the CDR3 is TGTGCCAGCAGCAACCGACAGCCCGCAACTAATGAAAAACTGTTTTTT.

This clone was observed once. The chain is built from TRBV2 and TRBJ2-7; TRBD1 is a possible D gene (7 bases). Germline CDR1 SNHLY, CDR2 FYNNEI. The CDR3 totals 15 residues. Trimming pared 5 bases from V and 1 base from J, leaving 15 bases between. The CDR3 nucleotides are TGTGCCAGCAGTCACTCGGCAGGGGGGTCCTACGAGCAGTACTTC. Translating it yields CASSHSAGGSYEQYF.

V usage is TRBV30 and J usage is TRBJ2-3; D is possibly TRBD1 or TRBD2 (5 bases each). The germline V and J ends were trimmed by 0 bases and 8 bases, with 24 bases remaining between them. The CDR3 is 17 amino acids. CDR1 GTSNPN and CDR2 SVGIG come from the germline V gene (reference sequence). The CDR3 DNA follows: TGTGCCTGGAGTGTCGTTGGGGGAGAGAAGGGGCACGGTACGCAGTATTTT. Translating it yields CAWSVVGGEKGHGTQYF.

The chain joins TRBV27 to TRBJ2-7; 10 nucleotides agree with TRBD1. V trimming: 6 bases; J trimming: 3 bases; junction bases outside the gene matches: 8. The CDR3 contains 15 residues. Germline V gene data show CDR1 as MNHEY and CDR2 as SMNVEV (reference sequence). CDR3 nucleotide sequence: TGTGCCAGCAGGCCCACCGGGACAGGGGTCTACGAGCAGTACTTC. It translates to CASRPTGTGVYEQYF.

The V and J genes are TRBV9 and TRBJ1-2; possibly TRBD1 for D (5 bases). CDR1 is SGDLS and CDR2 is YYNGEE in the germline V gene. The ends were cut back, 0 bases at V and 2 bases at J, with 17 bases in the middle. The CDR3 spans 17 residues. CDR3 residues: CASSVAGGDSLNYGYTF. Here the CDR3 DNA reads TGTGCCAGCAGCGTAGCGGGAGGAGACAGCCTAAACTATGGCTACACCTTC.

This chain links TRBV4-3 with TRBJ2-1; perhaps TRBD2 as D (5 bases). CDR3 length: 15 residues. Trimming removed 4 bases at V and 3 bases at J, with 13 bases between. The germline CDR1 and CDR2 sequences are LGHNA and YSLEER. For the CDR3, the DNA is TGCGCCAGCAGCCGCCTAGCTTCTTTCTACAATGAGCAGTTCTTC. It specifies CASSRLASFYNEQFF.

The genes are TRBV4-1 and TRBJ2-3; 9 bases fit TRBD2. Germline CDR1 MGHRA, CDR2 YSYEKL. CDR3 size: 16 residues. V trimming: 7 bases; J trimming: 1 base; junction bases outside the gene matches: 9. DNA of the CDR3: TGCGCCAGCAAGGCGTCCTGGACTAGCGGCACAGATACGCAGTATTTT. Protein: CASKASWTSGTDTQYF.

Regarding this clone: The same CDR3 is also encoded by other DNA sequences in this sample. This sequence joins TRBV5-6 and TRBJ2-7, with 11 bases that match TRBD2. Germline CDR1 is SGHDT and CDR2 is YYEEEE. The CDR3 extends over 14 amino acids. With 3 bases clipped from V and 4 bases from J, the junction kept 3 bases outside the gene matches. CDR3 nucleotides: TGTGCCAGCAGCTACGGGACTAGCGGTTACGAGCAGTACTTC. Protein: CASSYGTSGYEQYF.

The chain combines TRBV7-5 with TRBJ2-1; the table's D call of TRBD2 was not tested on the DNA. TRBV7-5 is flagged as a pseudogene. The length of the CDR3 is 15 residues. The CDR3: CARSLARTPYNEQFF. In DNA, the CDR3 is TGTGCCAGAAGCTTAGCCCGAACTCCTTACAATGAGCAGTTCTTC.

Turning to this clone: In the same sample, other DNA sequences code for this CDR3. The genes are TRBV19 and TRBJ2-2; no definite D call. Trimming pared 3 bases from V and 5 bases from J, leaving 7 bases between. CDR3 length: 13 residues. In germline, CDR1 is LNHDA, CDR2 SQIVND (reference sequence). CDR3 residues: CASSIAETGELFF. Written as DNA, the CDR3 is TGTGCCAGTAGTATCGCTGAGACCGGGGAGCTGTTTTTT.

This clone was counted once. The chain combines TRBV27 with TRBJ2-2; 8 bases fit TRBD1. Germline-derived CDR1 and CDR2 are MNHEY and SMNVEV (reference sequence). V was clipped by 6 bases and J by 6 bases; unmatched bases: 9. The CDR3 is 15 residues long. This chain's CDR3 is CASSLQGGIAGELFF. As DNA, the CDR3 is TGTGCCAGCAGCTTACAGGGGGGTATCGCCGGGGAGCTGTTTTTT.

The gene calls are TRBV5-5 and TRBJ2-5; no clear D. Trimming cost V 2 bases and J 1 base, with 9 bases left between them. The CDR3 spans 14 residues. CDR1 and CDR2 (germline): SGHKS, YYEKEE (reference sequence). The DNA of the CDR3 is TGTGCCAGCAGCTTACCGAACACCCAAGAGACCCAGTACTTC. As protein: CASSLPNTQETQYF. Full variable domain (remainder filled in from reference TRBV5-5 and TRBJ2-5): DAGVTQSPTHLIKTRGQQVTLRCSPISGHKSVSWYQQVLGQGPQFIFQYYEKEERGRGNFPDRFSARQFPNYSSELNVNALLLGDSALYLCASSLPNTQETQYFGPGTRLLVL.

This chain joins TRBV9 and TRBJ1-2; 7 nucleotides match TRBD1. J gave up 3 bases and V 3 bases, and 5 bases lay outside the gene matches. Germline V lookup: CDR1 SGDLS, CDR2 YYNGEE. The CDR3 is 14 residues long. CDR3 amino acids: CASSEQGYDYGYTF. CDR3 coding DNA: TGTGCCAGCAGCGAACAGGGGTACGACTATGGCTACACCTTC.

V and J are TRBV7-9 and TRBJ1-3; maybe TRBD1 (5 bases). This CDR3 comprises 15 residues. Trimming cost V 3 bases and J 4 bases, with 13 bases left between them. Germline V CDR1 and CDR2: SEHNR, FQNEAQ (reference sequence). The CDR3 DNA follows: TGTGCCAGCAGCTTCATACAGGTTCTCGGAAACACCATATATTTT. Translating it yields CASSFIQVLGNTIYF. Looking up the rest from reference TRBV7-9 and TRBJ1-3 gives the full variable domain: DTGVSQNPRHKITKRGQNVTFRCDPISEHNRLYWYRQTLGQGPEFLTYFQNEAQLEKSRLLSDRFSAERPKGSFSTLEIQRTEQGDSAMYLCASSFIQVLGNTIYFGEGSWLTVV.

This sequence joins TRBV5-4 and TRBJ1-1, with D tentatively TRBD1 (6 bases). This CDR3 comprises 14 residues. Trimming took off 0 bases at V and 12 bases at J, with 18 bases between the two ends. The germline CDR1 and CDR2 sequences are SGHNT and YYREEE (reference sequence). The CDR3: CASSLVPGTLITFF. The CDR3 nucleotides are TGTGCCAGCAGCTTGGTCCCCGGGACATTAATAACTTTCTTT.

This clone was seen only once. The chain recombines TRBV11-2 with TRBJ2-1; 11 positions agree with TRBD2. V shed 3 bases, J shed 3 bases, and the junction held 4 bases outside the gene matches. The CDR3 loop spans 16 amino acids. Germline CDR1 and CDR2: SGHAT and FQNNGV. CDR3 sequence (DNA): TGTGCCAGCAGCTTCGAACTAGCGGGAGACTACAATGAGCAGTTCTTC. Translated, it gives CASSFELAGDYNEQFF.

The chain carries TRBV4-3 and TRBJ1-5, with D perhaps TRBD1 (5 bases). Trimming cost V 0 bases and J 1 base, with 10 bases left between them. CDR1 LGHNA and CDR2 YSLEER come from the germline V gene. This CDR3 has 16 amino acids. The CDR3 DNA is TGCGCCAGCAGCCAAGAATGGGAGGGGAGCAATCAGCCCCAGCATTTT. Its translation is CASSQEWEGSNQPQHF.

V is TRBV7-9 and J is TRBJ1-1, with D tentatively TRBD1 (6 bases). The V gene's germline CDR1 is SEHNR and CDR2 FQNEAQ (reference sequence). V dropped 1 base and J dropped 1 base, with 10 bases sitting between them. The CDR3 has 15 residues. The CDR3 region is CASSLGDTGNTEAFF. The CDR3, as DNA: TGTGCCAGCAGCTTAGGGGACACGGGGAACACTGAAGCTTTCTTT.